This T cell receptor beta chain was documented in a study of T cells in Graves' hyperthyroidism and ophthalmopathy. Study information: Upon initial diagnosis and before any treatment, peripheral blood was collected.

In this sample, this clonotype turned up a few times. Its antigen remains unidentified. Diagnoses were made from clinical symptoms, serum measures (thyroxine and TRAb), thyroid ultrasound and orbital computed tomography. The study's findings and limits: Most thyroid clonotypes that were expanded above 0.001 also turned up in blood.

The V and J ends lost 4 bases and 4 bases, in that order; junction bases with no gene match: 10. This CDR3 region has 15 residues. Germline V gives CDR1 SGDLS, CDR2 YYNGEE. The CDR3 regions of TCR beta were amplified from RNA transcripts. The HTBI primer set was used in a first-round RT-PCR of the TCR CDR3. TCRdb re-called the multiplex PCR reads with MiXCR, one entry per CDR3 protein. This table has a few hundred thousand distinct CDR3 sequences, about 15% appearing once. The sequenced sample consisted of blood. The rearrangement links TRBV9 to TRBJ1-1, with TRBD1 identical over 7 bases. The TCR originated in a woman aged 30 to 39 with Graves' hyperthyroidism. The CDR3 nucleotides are TGTGCCAGCAGCCTCGGGGACAGTTGGGGCACTGAAGCTTTCTTT. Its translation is CASSLGDSWGTEAFF.